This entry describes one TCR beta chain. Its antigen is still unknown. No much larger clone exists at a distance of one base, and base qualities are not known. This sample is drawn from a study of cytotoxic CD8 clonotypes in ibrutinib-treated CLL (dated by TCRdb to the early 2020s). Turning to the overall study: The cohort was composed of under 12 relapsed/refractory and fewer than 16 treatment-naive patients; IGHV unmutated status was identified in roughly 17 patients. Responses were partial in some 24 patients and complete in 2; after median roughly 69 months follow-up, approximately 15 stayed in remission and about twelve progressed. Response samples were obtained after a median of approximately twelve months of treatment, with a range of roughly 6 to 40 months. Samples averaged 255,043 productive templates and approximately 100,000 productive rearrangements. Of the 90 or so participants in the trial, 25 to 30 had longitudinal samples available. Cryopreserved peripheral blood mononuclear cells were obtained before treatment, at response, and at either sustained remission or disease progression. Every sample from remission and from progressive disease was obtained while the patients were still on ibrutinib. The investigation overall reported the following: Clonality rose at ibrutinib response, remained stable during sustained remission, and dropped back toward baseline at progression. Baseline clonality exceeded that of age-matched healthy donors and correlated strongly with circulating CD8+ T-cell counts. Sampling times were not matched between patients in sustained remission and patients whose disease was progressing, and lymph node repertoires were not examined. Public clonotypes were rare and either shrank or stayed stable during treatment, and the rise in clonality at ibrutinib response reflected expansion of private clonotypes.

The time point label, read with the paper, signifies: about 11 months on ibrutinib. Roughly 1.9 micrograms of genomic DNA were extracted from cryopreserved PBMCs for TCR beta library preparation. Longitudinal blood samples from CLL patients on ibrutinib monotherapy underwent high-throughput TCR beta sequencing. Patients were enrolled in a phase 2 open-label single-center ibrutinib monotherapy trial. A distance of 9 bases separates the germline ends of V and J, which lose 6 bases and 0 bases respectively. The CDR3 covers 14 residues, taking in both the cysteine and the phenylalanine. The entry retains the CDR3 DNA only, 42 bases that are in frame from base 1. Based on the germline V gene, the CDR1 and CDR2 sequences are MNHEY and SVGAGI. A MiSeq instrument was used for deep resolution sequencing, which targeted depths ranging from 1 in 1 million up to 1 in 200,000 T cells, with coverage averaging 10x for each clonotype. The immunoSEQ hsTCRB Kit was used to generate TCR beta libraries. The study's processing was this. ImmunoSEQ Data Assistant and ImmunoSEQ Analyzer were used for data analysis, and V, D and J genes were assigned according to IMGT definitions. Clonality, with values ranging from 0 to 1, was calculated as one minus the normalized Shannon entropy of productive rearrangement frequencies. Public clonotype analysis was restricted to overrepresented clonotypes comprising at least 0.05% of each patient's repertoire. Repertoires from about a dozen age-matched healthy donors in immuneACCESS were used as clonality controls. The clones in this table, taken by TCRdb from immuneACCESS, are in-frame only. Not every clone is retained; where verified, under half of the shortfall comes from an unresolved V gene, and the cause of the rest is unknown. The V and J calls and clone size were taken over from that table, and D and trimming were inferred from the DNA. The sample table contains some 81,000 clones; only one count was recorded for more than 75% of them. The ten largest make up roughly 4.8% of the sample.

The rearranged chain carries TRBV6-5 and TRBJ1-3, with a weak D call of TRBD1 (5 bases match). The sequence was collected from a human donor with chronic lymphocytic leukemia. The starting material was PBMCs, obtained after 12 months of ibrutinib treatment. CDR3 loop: CASSEGFSGNTIYF. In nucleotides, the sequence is TGTGCCAGCAGCGAGGGGTTCTCTGGAAACACCATATATTTT.